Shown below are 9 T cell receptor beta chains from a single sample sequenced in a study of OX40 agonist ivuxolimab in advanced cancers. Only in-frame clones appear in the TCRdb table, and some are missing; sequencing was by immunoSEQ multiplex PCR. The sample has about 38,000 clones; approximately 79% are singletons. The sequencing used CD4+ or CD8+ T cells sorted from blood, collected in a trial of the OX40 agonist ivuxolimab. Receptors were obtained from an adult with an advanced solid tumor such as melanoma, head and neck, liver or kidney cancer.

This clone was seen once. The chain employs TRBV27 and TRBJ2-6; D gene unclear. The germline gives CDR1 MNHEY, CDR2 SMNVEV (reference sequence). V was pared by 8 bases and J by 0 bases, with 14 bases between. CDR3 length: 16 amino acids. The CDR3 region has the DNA TGTGCCAGCTTAACCCTTATCGGCTCTGGGGCCAACGTCCTGACTTTC. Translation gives CASLTLIGSGANVLTF.

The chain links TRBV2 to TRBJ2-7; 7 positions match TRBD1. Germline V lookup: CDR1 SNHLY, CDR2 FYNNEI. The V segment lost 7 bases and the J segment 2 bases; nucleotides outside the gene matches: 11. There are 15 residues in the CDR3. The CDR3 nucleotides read TGTGCCAGCAACCCACGACAGGGTAACACCTACGAGCAGTACTTC. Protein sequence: CASNPRQGNTYEQYF.

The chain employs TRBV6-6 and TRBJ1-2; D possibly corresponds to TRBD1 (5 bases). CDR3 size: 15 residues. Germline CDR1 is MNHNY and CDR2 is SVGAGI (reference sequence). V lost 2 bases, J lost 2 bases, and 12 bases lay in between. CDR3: CASSYGVRANYGYTF. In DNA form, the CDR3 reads TGTGCCAGCAGTTACGGGGTCAGGGCCAACTATGGCTACACCTTC.

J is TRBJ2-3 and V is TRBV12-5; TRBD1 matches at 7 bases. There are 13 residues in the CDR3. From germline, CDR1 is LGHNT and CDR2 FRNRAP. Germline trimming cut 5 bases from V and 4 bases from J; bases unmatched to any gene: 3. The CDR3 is CASGPQGADTQYF. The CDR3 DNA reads TGTGCTAGTGGTCCGCAGGGGGCAGATACGCAGTATTTT.

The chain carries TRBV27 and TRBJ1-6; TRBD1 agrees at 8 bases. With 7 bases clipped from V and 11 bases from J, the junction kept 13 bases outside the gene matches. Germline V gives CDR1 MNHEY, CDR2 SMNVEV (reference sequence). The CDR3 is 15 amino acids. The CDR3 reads CASNTADRASTPLHF. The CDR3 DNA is TGTGCCAGCAACACCGCGGACAGGGCCTCGACACCCCTCCACTTT.

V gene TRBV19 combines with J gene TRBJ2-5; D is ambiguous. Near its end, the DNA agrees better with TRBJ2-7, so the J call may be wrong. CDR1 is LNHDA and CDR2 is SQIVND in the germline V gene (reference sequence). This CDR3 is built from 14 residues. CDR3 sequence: CASSTSRGTYEQYF. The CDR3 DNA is TGTGCCAGTAGTACATCAAGAGGCACCTACGAGCAGTACTTC.

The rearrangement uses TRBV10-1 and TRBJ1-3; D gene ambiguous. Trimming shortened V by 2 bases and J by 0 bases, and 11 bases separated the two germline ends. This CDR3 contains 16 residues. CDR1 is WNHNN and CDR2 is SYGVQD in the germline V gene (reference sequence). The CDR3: CASSENWSGSGNTIYF. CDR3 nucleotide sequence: TGCGCCAGCAGTGAGAACTGGAGCGGCTCTGGAAACACCATATATTTT.

DNA for the CDR3: TGTGCCAGCAGTTTTAGACAGGGGGCGTCTTATGGCTACACCTTC. Amino acids: CASSFRQGASYGYTF. The rearrangement links TRBV27 to TRBJ1-2, with 10 bases matching TRBD1. The V gene end was trimmed by 3 bases and the J gene end by 5 bases; junction bases not matched to a gene: 6. Germline loops: CDR1 MNHEY, CDR2 SMNVEV (reference sequence). CDR3 size: 15 residues.

The CDR3 here is CASSATSGTLGTQYF. The CDR3 DNA follows: TGTGCCAGCAGCGCAACTAGCGGGACCCTCGGTACGCAGTATTTT. The V gene is TRBV9, the J gene TRBJ2-3, with TRBD2 matching 10 bases. CDR1 is SGDLS, CDR2 YYNGEE, per germline. The CDR3 is 15 amino acids. The V gene end was trimmed by 3 bases and the J gene end by 8 bases; junction bases not matched to a gene: 9.